These T cell receptor delta chains were read from a single sample in a study of Vδ1+ human thymocytes. TCRdb reprocessed the multiplex PCR reads using CATT. The sample has around 76,000 delta-chain clones; about 30% are singletons. The sample was Vdelta1+ gamma-delta thymocytes from the thymus. These receptors were collected from a boy in the first two years of life who had congenital heart surgery. Each CDR3 is given with its conserved first and last residue. Fields, in order: clone size, J gene, D gene, V gene, CDR3 protein, CDR3 DNA. The D gene is left open where the match is weak. Some rows have no size entry. The others give once, few or many, or a class for an expanded clone.

few,TRDJ1,TRDD3,TRDV1,CALGECHKPSSNGYDGGCLFFTDKLIF,TGTGCTCTTGGGGAATGCCATAAACCCTCAAGTAATGGGTACGATGGGGGATGCCTATTTTTCACCGATAAACTCATCTTT
-,TRDJ1,-,TRDV1,CALGEPRGTDKLIF,TGTGCTCTTGGGGAACCCCGGGGAACCGATAAACTCATCTTT
few,TRDJ1,TRDD3,TRDV1,CALATLRVGDRLDKLIF,TGTGCTCTTGCCACGCTTCGTGTGGGGGATAGGCTCGATAAACTCATCTTT
-,TRDJ1,-,TRDV1,CALGELDFFVVRGTTYTDKHIF,TGTGCTCTTGGGGAACTAGACTTCTTCGTGGTTCGAGGTACAACGTACACCGATAAACACATCTTT
-,TRDJ1,-,TRDV1,CALGGTPLYWNTDKLIF,TGTGCTCTTGGGGGAACACCCCTTTACTGGAACACCGATAAACTCATCTTT
-,TRDJ1,-,TRDV1,CALGEGSYGKYWGQLPIIPSGKLIF,TGTGCTCTTGGGGAGGGTTCCTACGGCAAGTACTGGGGCCAACTCCCCATCATCCCGAGCGGTAAACTCATCTTT
-,TRDJ1,TRDD3,TRDV2,CACAGGTTRTDKLIF,TGTGCCTGTGCTGGGGGGACGACCAGGACCGATAAACTCATCTTT
few,TRDJ1,-,TRDV1,CALGEQGKRPRVVLHTDKLIF,TGTGCTCTTGGGGAACAGGGGAAGAGGCCTCGGGTGGTCCTGCACACCGATAAACTCATCTTT
-,TRDJ1,TRDD3,TRDV1,CALGEFPGLLQRSTGGWHTDKLIF,TGTGCTCTTGGGGAATTCCCCGGCCTTCTTCAGAGATCTACTGGGGGATGGCACACCGATAAACTCATCTTT
few,TRDJ1,TRDD3,TRDV1,CALGDLFPPYWGKDAGKKLIF,TGTGCTCTTGGGGACCTGTTTCCTCCGTACTGGGGAAAGGACGCCGGGAAAAAACTCATCTTT
-,TRDJ1,-,TRDV1,CALGELSNRARTDKLIF,TGTGCTCTTGGGGAACTCTCCAATAGGGCCCGAACCGATAAACTCATCTTT
few,TRDJ1,TRDD3,TRDV1,CALGELPLGDRKLIF,TGTGCTCTTGGGGAACTTCCACTGGGGGACCGTAAACTCATCTTT
-,TRDJ1,TRDD3,TRDV1,CALGDLNWGTGNDKLIF,TGTGCTCTTGGGGACCTTAACTGGGGGACTGGGAACGATAAACTCATCTTT
-,TRDJ1,TRDD3,TRDV1,CALGERTFLGDTYTDKLIF,TGTGCTCTTGGGGAACGAACCTTTTTGGGGGATACGTACACCGATAAACTCATCTTT
-,TRDJ1,TRDD3,TRDV1,CALGEEYLGTWGMHTDKLIF,TGTGCTCTTGGGGAAGAGTACCTGGGCACCTGGGGGATGCACACCGATAAACTCATCTTT
few,TRDJ1,-,TRDV1,CALGAPFAFPYDRGGNTDKLIF,TGTGCTCTTGGGGCCCCCTTCGCCTTTCCTTACGACAGGGGGGGGAACACCGATAAACTCATCTTT
once,TRDJ1,TRDD3,TRDV2,CAGPSGVYLLGDSTDKLIF,TGTGCGGGTCCTTCTGGCGTCTACTTACTGGGGGATTCCACCGATAAACTCATCTTT
few,TRDJ1,-,TRDV1,CALGFRGTDKLIF,TGTGCTCTTGGTTTTCGCGGCACCGATAAACTCATCTTT
-,TRDJ1,TRDD3,TRDV1,CALGNLLGGYAKRGTDKLIF,TGTGCTCTTGGGAACCTCCTCGGGGGATACGCTAAGAGGGGCACCGATAAACTCATCTTT
few,TRDJ1,TRDD3,TRDV1,CALGEYTGRGGYLPDKLIF,TGTGCTCTTGGGGAATACACGGGCCGAGGGGGATACCTCCCCGATAAACTCATCTTT
-,TRDJ1,TRDD3,TRDV1,CALGELQLNWGICTDKLIF,TGTGCTCTTGGGGAACTGCAGCTAAACTGGGGGATCTGCACCGATAAACTCATCTTT
-,TRDJ1,-,TRDV1,CALLPTRSWGFANTDKLIF,TGTGCTCTTCTTCCTACGCGGAGCTGGGGGTTTGCGAACACCGATAAACTCATCTTT
few,TRDJ1,TRDD3,TRDV1,CALGEPPSLLGDTRFGDKLIF,TGTGCTCTTGGGGAACCCCCTTCCTTACTGGGGGATACTCGGTTCGGCGATAAGCTCATCTTT
-,TRDJ1,TRDD3,TRDV1,CALGEWPSSAYWGSDKLIF,TGTGCTCTTGGGGAGTGGCCTTCCTCCGCTTACTGGGGGAGCGATAAACTCATCTTT
few,TRDJ1,TRDD3,TRDV1,CALGELGPSLLGDRGTDKLIF,TGTGCTCTTGGGGAACTAGGCCCTAGTCTACTGGGGGATAGAGGCACCGATAAACTCATCTTT
few,TRDJ1,TRDD3,TRDV1,CALGELGPWGIPDKLIF,TGTGCTCTTGGGGAACTAGGGCCTTGGGGGATCCCCGATAAACTCATCTTT
few,TRDJ1,-,TRDV1,CALGEPSSGSTDKLIF,TGTGCTCTTGGGGAACCTTCCTCCGGATCAACCGATAAACTCATCTTT
-,TRDJ1,TRDD3,TRDV1,CALGVLASRGNWGMYTDKLIF,TGTGCTCTTGGGGTACTGGCTTCCAGAGGGAACTGGGGGATGTACACCGATAAACTCATCTTT
-,TRDJ1,TRDD3,TRDV1,CALGSLGDTGFDKLIF,TGTGCTCTTGGGAGTCTGGGGGATACCGGATTCGATAAACTCATCTTT
once,TRDJ1,TRDD3,TRDV1,CALGEQSPTTFLLGDTHNTDKLIF,TGTGCTCTTGGGGAGCAAAGTCCTACGACGTTCTTACTGGGGGATACGCACAACACCGATAAACTCATCTTT
few,TRDJ1,TRDD3,TRDV1,CALGDRLPPVHYSTGGYGATDKLIF,TGTGCTCTTGGGGACCGCCTTCCTCCGGTTCACTATAGTACTGGGGGATACGGTGCAACCGATAAACTCATCTTT
-,TRDJ1,-,TRDV1,CALGEGSSPGVLTVGTDKLIF,TGTGCTCTTGGGGAAGGGTCTTCCCCAGGGGTCCTTACAGTGGGCACCGATAAACTCATCTTT
once,TRDJ1,TRDD3,TRDV1,CALGARITWGIMGTDKLIF,TGTGCTCTTGGGGCACGAATAACCTGGGGGATAATGGGCACCGATAAACTCATCTTT
-,TRDJ1,-,TRDV1,CALGASLLPTHVLGRPADKLIF,TGTGCTCTTGGGGCCTCCCTGCTTCCTACCCACGTACTGGGGCGACCTGCGGATAAACTCATCTTT
-,TRDJ1,TRDD3,TRDV1,CALGELVPEGIWGTYTDKLIF,TGTGCTCTTGGGGAACTCGTCCCAGAGGGCATATGGGGGACTTACACCGATAAACTCATCTTT
-,TRDJ1,TRDD3,TRDV1,CALGEPPPPLYWGRRYTDKLIF,TGTGCTCTTGGGGAACCCCCTCCTCCACTGTACTGGGGGAGGCGTTACACCGATAAACTCATCTTT
few,TRDJ1,-,TRDV1,CALGVIFGGDTDKLIF,TGTGCTCTTGGGGTTATCTTCGGGGGGGACACCGATAAACTCATCTTT
-,TRDJ1,TRDD3,TRDV1,CALGEASHWGTEIYTDKLIF,TGTGCTCTTGGGGAGGCTTCACATTGGGGGACGGAAATTTACACCGATAAACTCATCTTT
-,TRDJ1,TRDD3,TRDV1,CALGERWKAEYWGIRGDKLIF,TGTGCTCTTGGGGAACGGTGGAAAGCAGAGTACTGGGGGATACGAGGCGATAAACTCATCTTT
-,TRDJ1,-,TRDV1,CALGEPLRGLGPGEYTDKLIF,TGTGCTCTTGGGGAACCACTACGAGGATTGGGGCCAGGGGAGTACACCGATAAACTCATCTTT
-,TRDJ1,TRDD3,TRDV1,CALGELVVPAGGYRVHTDKLIF,TGTGCTCTTGGGGAACTAGTAGTTCCCGCTGGGGGATACAGGGTACACACCGATAAACTCATCTTT
few,TRDJ1,TRDD3,TRDV2,CACDTLLGVPYTDKLIF,TGTGCCTGTGACACCTTACTGGGGGTGCCGTACACCGATAAACTCATCTTT
few,TRDJ1,TRDD3,TRDV1,CALGELLRLDWGVDKLIF,TGTGCTCTTGGGGAACTCCTACGACTAGACTGGGGGGTCGATAAACTCATCTTT
few,TRDJ1,TRDD3,TRDV1,CALGDLPLWKWGTSHTDKLIF,TGTGCTCTTGGAGATTTACCCCTTTGGAAATGGGGGACCTCTCACACCGATAAACTCATCTTT
-,TRDJ1,-,TRDV2,CACDTGWGDHTDKLIF,TGTGCCTGTGACACCGGTTGGGGGGACCACACCGATAAACTCATCTTT
few,TRDJ1,-,TRDV1,CALGELASSYRGTEFTDKLIF,TGTGCTCTTGGGGAGCTGGCTTCCTCGTACAGGGGGACCGAGTTCACCGATAAACTCATCTTT
-,TRDJ1,-,TRDV1,CALGEIPPTSEPYTDKLIF,TGTGCTCTTGGGGAGATTCCCCCGACTTCCGAGCCCTACACCGATAAACTCATCTTT
-,TRDJ1,TRDD3,TRDV1,CALGGHTTDRYWGLYTDKLIF,TGTGCTCTTGGGGGTCACACTACGGATAGATACTGGGGGCTCTACACCGATAAACTCATCTTT
-,TRDJ1,TRDD3,TRDV1,CALGEPRVLGDTDKLIF,TGTGCTCTTGGGGAACCACGGGTACTGGGGGACACCGATAAACTCATCTTT
-,TRDJ1,-,TRDV1,CALGEQTPVRGTYTDKLIF,TGTGCTCTTGGGGAACAAACCCCCGTACGGGGGACATACACCGATAAACTCATCTTT
-,TRDJ1,TRDD3,TRDV1,CALGETCRPKSKGWGIRGLIF,TGTGCTCTTGGGGAGACATGCCGCCCGAAGTCCAAGGGGTGGGGGATACGCGGGCTCATCTTT
few,TRDJ1,TRDD2,TRDV1,CALGEHPTFLRTLGAGKLIF,TGTGCTCTTGGGGAACACCCAACCTTCCTAAGAACCCTTGGAGCAGGTAAACTCATCTTT